The TCR beta chain described here comes from a study of CD8 T cells in Susac syndrome. Germline V gene sequence: CDR1 KGHDR, CDR2 SFDVKD. This CDR3 spans 13 amino acids. Between the trimmed V and J ends, which lost 5 bases and 6 bases, there was a span of 10 bases. Random hexamers were used to reverse transcribe an amount of 0.5 to 1 ug RNA. TCRdb re-called the immunoSEQ multiplex PCR reads through MiXCR, storing one row per CDR3 protein. The sample contains approximately 110,000 distinct CDR3 sequences, around 97% of which appear only once. The genes are TRBV24-1 and TRBJ2-1; a possible D gene is TRBD1 (5 bases). The sequencing input was CD4+ T cells from PBMCs. The receptor was derived from a human donor in good health. Here the CDR3 DNA reads TGTGCCACCAGTGGTCCAGGGCTCAATGAGCAGTTCTTC. Its protein is CATSGPGLNEQFF.